The next 10 T cell receptor beta chains were all read from a single sample in a study of beta chain features in type 1 diabetes. Expressed TCRB transcripts were sequenced after all isolated RNA was converted to cDNA. Repertoires were generated with immunoSEQ multiplex PCR, while TCRdb's copy carries only in-frame clones and drops some. Among roughly 180,000 clones listed, around 13% were seen once. The source material was central memory CD4+ T cells from blood. The receptors derive from a woman aged 18-29 years in good health.

This clone was seen only once. The CDR3 loop is CASSLFGGIESGANVLTF. CDR3 DNA sequence: TGTGCCAGCAGCTTATTTGGGGGGATCGAATCTGGGGCCAACGTCCTGACTTTC. This sequence joins TRBV7-9 and TRBJ2-6, with D perhaps TRBD2 (6 bases). Germline V gene lookup returns CDR1 SEHNR and CDR2 FQNEAQ (reference sequence). Deletions cut 2 bases from V and 1 base from J, with 15 bases between. CDR3 length: 18 residues.

V and J are TRBV30 and TRBJ2-5; tentatively, D is TRBD2 (5 bases). Germline CDR1 reads GTSNPN; CDR2 reads SVGIG (reference sequence). CDR3 size: 11 residues. Trimming stripped 3 bases from V and 3 bases from J, with 5 bases between. Written as DNA, the CDR3 is TGTGCCTGGAGCGGGGAAGAGACCCAGTACTTC. This gives the protein CAWSGEETQYF. The full variable domain, its missing parts supplied by reference TRBV30 and TRBJ2-5, is SQTIHQWPATLVQPVGSPLSLECTVEGTSNPNLYWYRQAAGRGLQLLFYSVGIGQISSEVPQNLSASRPQDRQFILSSKKLLLSDSGFYLCAWSGEETQYFGPGTRLLVL.

This chain uses TRBV4-3 with TRBJ2-3; tentative D call: TRBD1 (5 bases). The V gene lost 4 bases and the J gene lost 1 base, with 9 bases spanning the gap. This CDR3 contains 14 residues. Germline V gene lookup returns CDR1 LGHNA and CDR2 YSLEER. The CDR3 is CASSLTVGTDTQYF. The CDR3 DNA reads TGCGCCAGCAGCCTGACAGTCGGCACAGATACGCAGTATTTT.

The chain uses TRBV29-1 and TRBJ1-1; 11 bases are a match to TRBD1. This CDR3 is built from 14 residues. Trimming cost V 7 bases and J 4 bases; bases outside gene matches: 8. Germline V gene lookup returns CDR1 SQVTM and CDR2 ANQGSEA. CDR3 nucleotides: TGCAGCGCTCCCGCTGGGACAGGGGGCACTGAAGCTTTCTTT. As protein: CSAPAGTGGTEAFF.

The rearrangement uses TRBV11-2 and TRBJ2-2, with D maybe TRBD1 (6 bases). Trimming removed 0 bases at V and 4 bases at J, with 9 bases between. The CDR3 is 15 residues long. CDR1 is SGHAT, CDR2 FQNNGV, per germline. The CDR3 nucleotides read TGTGCCAGCAGCTTAGAGGGGGCCACCACCGGGGAGCTGTTTTTT. Protein product: CASSLEGATTGELFF. The complete variable domain, with remaining parts taken from reference TRBV11-2 and TRBJ2-2, reads EAGVAQSPRYKIIEKRQSVAFWCNPISGHATLYWYQQILGQGPKLLIQFQNNGVVDDSQLPKDRFSAERLKGVDSTLKIQPAKLEDSAVYLCASSLEGATTGELFFGEGSRLTVL.

The chain links TRBV7-2 to TRBJ2-7; 7 nucleotides line up with TRBD2. There are 16 residues in the CDR3. Trimming removed 1 base from V and 0 bases from J; junction bases left unmatched: 6. Germline CDR1 SGHTA, CDR2 FQGNSA. CDR3 sequence: CASSLVGGSSSYEQYF. CDR3 sequence (DNA): TGTGCCAGCAGCTTAGTTGGCGGGAGTAGCTCCTACGAGCAGTACTTC.

This clone was counted between two and nine times. This chain joins TRBV7-9 and TRBJ2-5; 10 nucleotides line up with TRBD2. The junction had 8 bases not matched to a gene; V was cut back by 5 bases and J by 2 bases. CDR3 length: 16 residues. Germline V lookup: CDR1 SEHNR, CDR2 FQNEAQ (reference sequence). The CDR3 DNA follows: TGTGCCAGCAGCCTTCTAGCGGGAGTGGTTCAAGAGACCCAGTACTTC. It codes for CASSLLAGVVQETQYF.

The table lists this clone with a few counts. The CDR3, as DNA: TGTGCCAGCAGCACCCGTCAGGGACAGCCCCAGCATTTT. Residues: CASSTRQGQPQHF. J is TRBJ1-5 and V is TRBV7-2, with D maybe TRBD1 (5 bases). The V and J ends lost 5 bases and 7 bases respectively, with 12 bases between them. The length of the CDR3 is 13 residues. Germline loops: CDR1 SGHTA, CDR2 FQGNSA.

The chain uses TRBV18 and TRBJ1-1; possibly TRBD1 for D (6 bases). This CDR3 is built from 14 residues. Trimming stripped 3 bases from V and 1 base from J, with 9 bases between. CDR1 KGHSH and CDR2 LQKENI come from the germline V gene. The CDR3 loop reads CASSPWDTNTEAFF. The CDR3 DNA sequence: TGTGCCAGCTCACCCTGGGACACGAACACTGAAGCTTTCTTT.

This clone appeared a few times. The gene calls are TRBV7-8 and TRBJ2-3; TRBD2 is a possible D gene (6 bases). Trimming took off 5 bases at V and 5 bases at J, with 17 bases between the two ends. The CDR3 contains 15 residues. Germline assignment: CDR1 SGHVS and CDR2 FQNEAQ. DNA for the CDR3: TGTGCCAGCAGCCCTAACCGGGAGACTCGAGATACGCAGTATTTT. As protein: CASSPNRETRDTQYF.